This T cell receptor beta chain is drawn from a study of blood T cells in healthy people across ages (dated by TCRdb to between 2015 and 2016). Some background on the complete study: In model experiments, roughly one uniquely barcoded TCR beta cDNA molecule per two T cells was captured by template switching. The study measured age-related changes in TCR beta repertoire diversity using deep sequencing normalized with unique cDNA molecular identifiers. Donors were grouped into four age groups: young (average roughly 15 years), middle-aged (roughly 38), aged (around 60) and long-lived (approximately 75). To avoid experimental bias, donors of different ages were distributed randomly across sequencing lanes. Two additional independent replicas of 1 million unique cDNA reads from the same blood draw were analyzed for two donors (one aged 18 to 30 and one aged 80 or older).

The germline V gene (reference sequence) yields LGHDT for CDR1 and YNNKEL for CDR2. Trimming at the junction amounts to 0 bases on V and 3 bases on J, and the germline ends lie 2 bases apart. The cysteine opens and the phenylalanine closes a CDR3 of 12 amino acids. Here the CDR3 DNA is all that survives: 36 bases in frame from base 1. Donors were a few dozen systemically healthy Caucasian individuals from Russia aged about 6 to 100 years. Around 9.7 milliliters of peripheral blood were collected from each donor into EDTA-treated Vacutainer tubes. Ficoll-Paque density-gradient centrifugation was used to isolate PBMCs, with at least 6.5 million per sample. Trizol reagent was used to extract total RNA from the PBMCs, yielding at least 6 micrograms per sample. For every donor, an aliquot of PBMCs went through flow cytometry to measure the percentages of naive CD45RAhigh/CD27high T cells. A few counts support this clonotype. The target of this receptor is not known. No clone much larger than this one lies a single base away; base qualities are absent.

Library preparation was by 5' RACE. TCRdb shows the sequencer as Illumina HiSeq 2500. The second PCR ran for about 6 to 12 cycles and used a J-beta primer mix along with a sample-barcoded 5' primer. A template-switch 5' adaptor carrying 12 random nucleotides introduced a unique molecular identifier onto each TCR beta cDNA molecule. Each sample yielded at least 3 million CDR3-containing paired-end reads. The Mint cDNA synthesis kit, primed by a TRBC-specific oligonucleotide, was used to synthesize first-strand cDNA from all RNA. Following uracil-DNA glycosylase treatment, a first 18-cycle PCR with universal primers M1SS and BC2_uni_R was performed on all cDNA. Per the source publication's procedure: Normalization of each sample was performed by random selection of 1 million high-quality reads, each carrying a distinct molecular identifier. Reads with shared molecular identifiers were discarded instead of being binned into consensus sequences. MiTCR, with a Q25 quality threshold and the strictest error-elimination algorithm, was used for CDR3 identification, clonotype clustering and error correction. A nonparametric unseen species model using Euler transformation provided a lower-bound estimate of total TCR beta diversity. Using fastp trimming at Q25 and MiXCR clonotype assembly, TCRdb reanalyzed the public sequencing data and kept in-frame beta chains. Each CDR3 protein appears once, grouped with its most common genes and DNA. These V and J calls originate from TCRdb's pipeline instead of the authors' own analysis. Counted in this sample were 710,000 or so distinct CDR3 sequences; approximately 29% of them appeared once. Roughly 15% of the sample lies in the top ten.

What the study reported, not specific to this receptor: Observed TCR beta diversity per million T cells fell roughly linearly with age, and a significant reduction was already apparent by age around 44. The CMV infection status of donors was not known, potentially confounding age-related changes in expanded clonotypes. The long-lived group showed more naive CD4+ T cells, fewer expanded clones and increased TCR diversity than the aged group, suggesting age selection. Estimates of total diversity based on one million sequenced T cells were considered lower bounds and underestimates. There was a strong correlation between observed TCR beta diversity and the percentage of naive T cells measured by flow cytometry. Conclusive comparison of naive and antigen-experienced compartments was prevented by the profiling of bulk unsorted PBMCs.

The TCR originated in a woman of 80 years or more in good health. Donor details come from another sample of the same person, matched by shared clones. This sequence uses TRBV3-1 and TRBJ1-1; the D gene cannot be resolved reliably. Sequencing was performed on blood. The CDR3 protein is CASSQDDTEAFF. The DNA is TGTGCCAGCAGCCAAGATGACACTGAAGCTTTCTTT. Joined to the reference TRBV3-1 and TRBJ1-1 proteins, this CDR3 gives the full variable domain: DTAVSQTPKYLVTQMGNDKSIKCEQNLGHDTMYWYKQDSKKFLKIMFSYNNKELIINETVPNRFSPKSPDKAHLNLHINSLELGDSAVYFCASSQDDTEAFFGQGTRLTVV.